The 2 T cell receptor beta chains below come from one sample, sequenced in a study of CD8+ T cells in alopecia areata. TCR sequencing used cDNA made by reverse transcription of extracted RNA. Sequencing used immunoSEQ multiplex PCR; TCRdb keeps in-frame clones, though not all of them. The repertoire includes hundreds of thousands of clones, 65% to 70% of them detected once, and more than 0.95% sits in the top ten. The sample consisted of CD4+ T cells sorted from blood, taken at week 0. These receptors were taken from a human donor with alopecia areata.

The rearrangement joins TRBV30 to TRBJ1-6, with D perhaps matching TRBD1 (5 bases). The V gene's germline CDR1 is GTSNPN and CDR2 SVGIG (reference sequence). The CDR3 is made up of 15 amino acids. Trimming cost V 1 base and J 5 bases, with 12 bases left between them. The CDR3 spells CAWSASRGDNSPLHF. Written as DNA, the CDR3 is TGTGCCTGGAGTGCCTCGAGGGGAGATAATTCACCCCTCCACTTT.

The chain is built from TRBV5-1 and TRBJ2-1; the D is unclear. CDR1 is SGHRS, CDR2 YFSETQ, per germline. Trimming removed 4 bases from V and 9 bases from J, with 11 bases in between. The CDR3 runs to 12 residues. CDR3: CASSQVGFEQFF. In nucleotides, the CDR3 is TGCGCCAGCAGCCAGGTAGGGTTTGAGCAGTTCTTC.